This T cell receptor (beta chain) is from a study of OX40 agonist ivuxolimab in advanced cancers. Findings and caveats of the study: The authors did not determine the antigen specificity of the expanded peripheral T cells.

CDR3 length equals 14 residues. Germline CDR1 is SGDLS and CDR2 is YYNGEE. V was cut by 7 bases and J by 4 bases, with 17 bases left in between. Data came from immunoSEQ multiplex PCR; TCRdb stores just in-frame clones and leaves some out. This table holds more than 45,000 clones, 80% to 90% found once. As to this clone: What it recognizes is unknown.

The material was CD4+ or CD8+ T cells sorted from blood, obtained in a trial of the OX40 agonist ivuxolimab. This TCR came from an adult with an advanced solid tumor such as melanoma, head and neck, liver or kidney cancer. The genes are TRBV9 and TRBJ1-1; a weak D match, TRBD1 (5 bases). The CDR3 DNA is TGTGCCAGCGGAGTAGGGCTGGGGGGCACTGAAGCTTTCTTT. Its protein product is CASGVGLGGTEAFF.